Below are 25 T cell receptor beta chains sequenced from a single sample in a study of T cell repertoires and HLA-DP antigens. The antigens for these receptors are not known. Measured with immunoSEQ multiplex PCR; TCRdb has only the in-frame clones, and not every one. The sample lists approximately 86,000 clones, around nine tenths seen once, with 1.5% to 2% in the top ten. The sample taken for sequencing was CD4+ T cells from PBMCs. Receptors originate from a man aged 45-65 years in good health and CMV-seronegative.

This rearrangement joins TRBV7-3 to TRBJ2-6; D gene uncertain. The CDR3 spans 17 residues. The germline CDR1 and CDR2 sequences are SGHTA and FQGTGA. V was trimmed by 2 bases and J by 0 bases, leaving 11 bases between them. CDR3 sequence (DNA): TGTGCCAGCAGCTTATTAGGACGGAGCTCTGGGGCCAACGTCCTGACTTTC. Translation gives CASSLLGRSSGANVLTF.

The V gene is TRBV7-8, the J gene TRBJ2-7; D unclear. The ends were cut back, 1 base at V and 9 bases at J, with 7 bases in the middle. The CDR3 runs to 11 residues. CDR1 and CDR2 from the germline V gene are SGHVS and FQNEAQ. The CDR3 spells CASSLGRGQYF. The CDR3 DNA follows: TGTGCCAGCAGCTTAGGTCGAGGGCAGTACTTC.

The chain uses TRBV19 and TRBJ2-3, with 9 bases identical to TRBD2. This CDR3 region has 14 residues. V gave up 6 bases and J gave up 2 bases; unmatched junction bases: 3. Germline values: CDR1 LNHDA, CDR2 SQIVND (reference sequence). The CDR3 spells CASRASGNTDTQYF. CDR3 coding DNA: TGTGCCAGTAGAGCTAGCGGGAACACAGATACGCAGTATTTT.

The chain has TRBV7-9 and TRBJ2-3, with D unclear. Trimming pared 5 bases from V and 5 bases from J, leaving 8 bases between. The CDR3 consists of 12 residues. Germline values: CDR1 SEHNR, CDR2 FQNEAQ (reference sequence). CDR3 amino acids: CASSRTGDTQYF. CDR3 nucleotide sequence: TGTGCCAGCAGCCGAACGGGAGATACGCAGTATTTT.

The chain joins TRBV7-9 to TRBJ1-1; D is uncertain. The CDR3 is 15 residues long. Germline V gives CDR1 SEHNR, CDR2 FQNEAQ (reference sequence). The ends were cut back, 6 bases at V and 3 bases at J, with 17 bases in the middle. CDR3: CASSLTGVGDTEAFF. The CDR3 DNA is TGTGCCAGCAGTCTTACCGGAGTCGGAGACACTGAAGCTTTCTTT.

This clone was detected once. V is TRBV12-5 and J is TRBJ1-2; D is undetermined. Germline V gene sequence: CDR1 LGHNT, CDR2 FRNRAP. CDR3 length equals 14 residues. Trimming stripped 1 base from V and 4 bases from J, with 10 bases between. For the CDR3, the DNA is TGTGCTAGTGGTTTGGGGCCCGGCCGCTATGGCTACACCTTC. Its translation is CASGLGPGRYGYTF.

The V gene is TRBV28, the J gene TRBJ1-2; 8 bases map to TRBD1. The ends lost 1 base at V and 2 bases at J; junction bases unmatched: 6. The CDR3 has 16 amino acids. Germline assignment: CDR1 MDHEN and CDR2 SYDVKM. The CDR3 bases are TGTGCCAGCAGTTTATCGGCAGGGGGCTGGAACTATGGCTACACCTTC. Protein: CASSLSAGGWNYGYTF.

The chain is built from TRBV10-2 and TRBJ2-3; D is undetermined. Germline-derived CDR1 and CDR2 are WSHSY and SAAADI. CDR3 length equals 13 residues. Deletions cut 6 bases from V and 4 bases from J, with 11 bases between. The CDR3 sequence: CASSKGWSDTQYF. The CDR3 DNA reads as TGCGCCAGCAGCAAAGGGTGGTCAGATACGCAGTATTTT.

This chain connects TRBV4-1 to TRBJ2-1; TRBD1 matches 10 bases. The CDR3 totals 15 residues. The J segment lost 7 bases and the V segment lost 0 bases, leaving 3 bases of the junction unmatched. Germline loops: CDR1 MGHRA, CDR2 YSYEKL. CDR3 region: CASSQEDRGQNEQFF. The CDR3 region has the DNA TGCGCCAGCAGCCAAGAAGACAGGGGGCAGAATGAGCAGTTCTTC.

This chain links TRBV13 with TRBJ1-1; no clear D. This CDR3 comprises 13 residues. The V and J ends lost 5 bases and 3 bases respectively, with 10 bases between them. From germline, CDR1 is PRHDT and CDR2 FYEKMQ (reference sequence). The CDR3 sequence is CASSPTAYTEAFF. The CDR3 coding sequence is TGTGCCAGCAGCCCTACAGCTTACACTGAAGCTTTCTTT.

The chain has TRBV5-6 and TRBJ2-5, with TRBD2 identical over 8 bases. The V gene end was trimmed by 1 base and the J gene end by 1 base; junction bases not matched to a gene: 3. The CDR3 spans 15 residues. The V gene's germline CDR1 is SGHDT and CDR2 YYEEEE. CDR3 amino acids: CASSLWRGAQETQYF. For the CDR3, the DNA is TGTGCCAGCAGCTTGTGGCGGGGGGCCCAAGAGACCCAGTACTTC. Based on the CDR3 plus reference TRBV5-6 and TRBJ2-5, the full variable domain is DAGVTQSPTHLIKTRGQQVTLRCSPKSGHDTVSWYQQALGQGPQFIFQYYEEEERQRGNFPDRFSGHQFPNYSSELNVNALLLGDSALYLCASSLWRGAQETQYFGPGTRLLVL.

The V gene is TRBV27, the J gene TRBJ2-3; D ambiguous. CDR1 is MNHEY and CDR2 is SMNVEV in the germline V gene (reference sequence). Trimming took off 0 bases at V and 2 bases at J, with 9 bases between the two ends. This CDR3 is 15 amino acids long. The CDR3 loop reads CASSLSGRYTDTQYF. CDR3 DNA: TGTGCCAGCAGTTTATCTGGCAGATACACAGATACGCAGTATTTT.

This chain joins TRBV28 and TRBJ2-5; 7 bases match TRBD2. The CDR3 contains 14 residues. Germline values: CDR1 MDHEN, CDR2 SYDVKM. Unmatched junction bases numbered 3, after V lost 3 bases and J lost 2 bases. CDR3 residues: CASSFGGGQETQYF. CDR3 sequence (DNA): TGTGCCAGCAGTTTTGGCGGGGGACAAGAGACCCAGTACTTC.

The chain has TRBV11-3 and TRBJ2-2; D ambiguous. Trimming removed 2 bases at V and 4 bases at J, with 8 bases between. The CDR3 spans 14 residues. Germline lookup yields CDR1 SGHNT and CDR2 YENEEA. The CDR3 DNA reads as TGTGCCAGCAGCTTAAAGGGTTCCACCGGGGAGCTGTTTTTT. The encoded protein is CASSLKGSTGELFF.

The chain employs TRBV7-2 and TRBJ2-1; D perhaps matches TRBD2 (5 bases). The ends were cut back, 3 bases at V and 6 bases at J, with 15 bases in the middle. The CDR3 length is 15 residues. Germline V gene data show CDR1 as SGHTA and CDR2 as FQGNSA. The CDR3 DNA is TGTGCCAGCAGCTTGACGGAGCGTGGGAGCAATGAGCAGTTCTTC. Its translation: CASSLTERGSNEQFF.

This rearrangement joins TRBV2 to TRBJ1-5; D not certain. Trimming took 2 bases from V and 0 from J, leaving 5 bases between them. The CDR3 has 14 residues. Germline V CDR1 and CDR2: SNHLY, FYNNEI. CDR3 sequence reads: CASSERDSNQPQHF. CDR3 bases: TGTGCCAGCAGTGAAAGGGATAGCAATCAGCCCCAGCATTTT.

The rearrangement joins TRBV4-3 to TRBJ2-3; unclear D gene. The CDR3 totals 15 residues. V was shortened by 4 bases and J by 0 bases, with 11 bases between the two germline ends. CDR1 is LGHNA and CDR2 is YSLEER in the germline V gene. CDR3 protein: CASSRTKGSTDTQYF. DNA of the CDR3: TGCGCCAGCAGCCGTACGAAAGGGAGCACAGATACGCAGTATTTT.

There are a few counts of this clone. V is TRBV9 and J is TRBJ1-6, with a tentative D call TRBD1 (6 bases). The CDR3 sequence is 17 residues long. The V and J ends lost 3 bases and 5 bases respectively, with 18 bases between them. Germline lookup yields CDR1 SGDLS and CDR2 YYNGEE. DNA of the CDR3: TGTGCCAGCAGCGAGGGCGGGGGGGGACAAAATAATTCACCCCTCCACTTT. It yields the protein CASSEGGGGQNNSPLHF.

The CDR3 loop is CASSFTGNTGELFF. In DNA, the CDR3 is TGTGCCAGCAGTTTTACAGGGAACACCGGGGAGCTGTTTTTT. The chain uses TRBV28 and TRBJ2-2; D possibly corresponds to TRBD1 (5 bases). The CDR3 contains 14 residues. Germline V gene lookup returns CDR1 MDHEN and CDR2 SYDVKM. Trimming shortened V by 3 bases and J by 1 base, and 6 bases separated the two germline ends.

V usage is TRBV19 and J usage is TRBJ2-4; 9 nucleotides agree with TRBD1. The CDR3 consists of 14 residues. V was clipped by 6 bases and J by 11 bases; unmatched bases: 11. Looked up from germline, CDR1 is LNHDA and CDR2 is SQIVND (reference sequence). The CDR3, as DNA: TGTGCCAGTAGGCCGGGCGGGACAGGGATTCTTCAGTACTTC. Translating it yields CASRPGGTGILQYF. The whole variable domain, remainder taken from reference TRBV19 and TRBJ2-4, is DGGITQSPKYLFRKEGQNVTLSCEQNLNHDAMYWYRQDPGQGLRLIYYSQIVNDFQKGDIAEGYSVSREKKESFPLTVTSAQKNPTAFYLCASRPGGTGILQYFGAGTRLSVL.

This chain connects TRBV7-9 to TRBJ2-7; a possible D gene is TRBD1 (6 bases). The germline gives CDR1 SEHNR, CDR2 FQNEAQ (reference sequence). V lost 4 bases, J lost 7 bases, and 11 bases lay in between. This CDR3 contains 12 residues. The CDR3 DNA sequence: TGTGCCAGCAGCTCAGGGGTGGGAGAGCAGTACTTC. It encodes CASSSGVGEQYF.

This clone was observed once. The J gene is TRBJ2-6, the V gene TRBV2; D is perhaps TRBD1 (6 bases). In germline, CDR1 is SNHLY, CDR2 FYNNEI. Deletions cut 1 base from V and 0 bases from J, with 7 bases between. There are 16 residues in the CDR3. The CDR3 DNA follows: TGTGCCAGCAGTGAAGGGGGGCGCTCTGGGGCCAACGTCCTGACTTTC. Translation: CASSEGGRSGANVLTF.

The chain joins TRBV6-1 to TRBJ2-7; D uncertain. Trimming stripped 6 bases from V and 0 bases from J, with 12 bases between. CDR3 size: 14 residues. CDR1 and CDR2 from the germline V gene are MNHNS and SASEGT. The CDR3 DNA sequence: TGTGCCAGCAGCCCACGTTGGAGCTCCTACGAGCAGTACTTC. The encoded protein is CASSPRWSSYEQYF.

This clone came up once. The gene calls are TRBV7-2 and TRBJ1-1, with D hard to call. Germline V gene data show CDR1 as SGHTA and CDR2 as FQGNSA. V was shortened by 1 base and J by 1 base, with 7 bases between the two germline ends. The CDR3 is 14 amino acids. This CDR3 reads CASSLDPQNTEAFF. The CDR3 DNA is TGTGCCAGCAGCTTAGATCCCCAGAACACTGAAGCTTTCTTT.

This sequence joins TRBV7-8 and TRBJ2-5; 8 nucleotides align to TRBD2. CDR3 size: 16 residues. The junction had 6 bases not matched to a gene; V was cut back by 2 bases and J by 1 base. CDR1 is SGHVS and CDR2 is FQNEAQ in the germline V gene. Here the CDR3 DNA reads TGTGCCAGCAGCTTACGGGAGGGGGGTTTCCAAGAGACCCAGTACTTC. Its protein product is CASSLREGGFQETQYF.